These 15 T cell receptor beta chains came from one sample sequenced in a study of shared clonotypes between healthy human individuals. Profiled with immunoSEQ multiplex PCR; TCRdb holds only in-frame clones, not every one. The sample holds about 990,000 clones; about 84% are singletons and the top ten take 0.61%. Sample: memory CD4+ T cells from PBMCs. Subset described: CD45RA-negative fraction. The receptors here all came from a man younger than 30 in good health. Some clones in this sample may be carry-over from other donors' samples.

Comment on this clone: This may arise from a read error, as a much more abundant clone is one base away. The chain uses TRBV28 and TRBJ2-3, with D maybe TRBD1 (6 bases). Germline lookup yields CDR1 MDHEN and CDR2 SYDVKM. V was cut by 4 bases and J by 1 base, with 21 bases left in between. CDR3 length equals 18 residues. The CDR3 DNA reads TGTGCCAGCAGTTCCCCCTCTTTCGTGACAGGAGGCACAGATACGCAGTATTTT. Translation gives CASSSPSFVTGGTDTQYF.

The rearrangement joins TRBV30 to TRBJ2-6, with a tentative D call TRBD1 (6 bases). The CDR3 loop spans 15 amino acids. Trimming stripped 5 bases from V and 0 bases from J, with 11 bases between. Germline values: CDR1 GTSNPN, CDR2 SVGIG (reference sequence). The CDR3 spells CAWRGTISGANVLTF. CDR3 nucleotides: TGTGCCTGGCGAGGGACAATCTCTGGGGCCAACGTCCTGACTTTC.

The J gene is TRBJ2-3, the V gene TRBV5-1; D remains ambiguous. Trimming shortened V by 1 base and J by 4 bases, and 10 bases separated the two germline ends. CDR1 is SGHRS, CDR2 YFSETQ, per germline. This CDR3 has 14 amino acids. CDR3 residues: CASSLRRIADTQYF. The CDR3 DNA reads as TGCGCCAGCAGCTTGAGGCGGATTGCAGATACGCAGTATTTT.

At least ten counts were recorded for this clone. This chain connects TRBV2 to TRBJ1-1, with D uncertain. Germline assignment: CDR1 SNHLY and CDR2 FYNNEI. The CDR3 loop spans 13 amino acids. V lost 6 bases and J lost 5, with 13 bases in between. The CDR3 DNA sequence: TGTGCCAGCAGAATATTTGCGAATACTGAAGCTTTCTTT. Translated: CASRIFANTEAFF.

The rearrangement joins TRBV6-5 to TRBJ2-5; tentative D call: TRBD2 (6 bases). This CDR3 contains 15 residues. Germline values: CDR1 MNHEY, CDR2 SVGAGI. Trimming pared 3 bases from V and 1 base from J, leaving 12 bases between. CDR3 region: CASSYYWGLQETQYF. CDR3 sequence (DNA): TGTGCCAGCAGTTATTATTGGGGACTCCAAGAGACCCAGTACTTC.

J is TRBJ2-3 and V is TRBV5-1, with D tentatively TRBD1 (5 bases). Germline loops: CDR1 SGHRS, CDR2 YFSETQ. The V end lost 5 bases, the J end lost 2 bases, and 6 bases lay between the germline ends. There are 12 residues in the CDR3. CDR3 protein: CASRDNTDTQYF. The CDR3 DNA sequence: TGCGCCAGCAGGGACAACACAGATACGCAGTATTTT.

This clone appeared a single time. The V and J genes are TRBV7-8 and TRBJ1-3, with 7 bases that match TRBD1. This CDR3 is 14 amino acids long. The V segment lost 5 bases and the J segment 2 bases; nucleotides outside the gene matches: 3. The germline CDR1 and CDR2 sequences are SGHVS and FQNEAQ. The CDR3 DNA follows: TGTGCCAGCAGCCAAGACAGGGCTGGAAACACCATATATTTT. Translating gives CASSQDRAGNTIYF.

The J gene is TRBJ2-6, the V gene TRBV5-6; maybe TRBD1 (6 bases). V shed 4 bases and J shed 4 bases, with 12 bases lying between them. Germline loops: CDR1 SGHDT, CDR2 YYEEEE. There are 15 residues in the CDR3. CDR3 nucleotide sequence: TGTGCCAGCAGCCACAGGGCGTCCGGGGCCAACGTCCTGACTTTC. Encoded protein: CASSHRASGANVLTF. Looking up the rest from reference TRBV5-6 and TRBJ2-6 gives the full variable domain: DAGVTQSPTHLIKTRGQQVTLRCSPKSGHDTVSWYQQALGQGPQFIFQYYEEEERQRGNFPDRFSGHQFPNYSSELNVNALLLGDSALYLCASSHRASGANVLTFGAGSRLTVL.

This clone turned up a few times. This CDR3 is CASSLGFAGLDEQYF. For the CDR3, the DNA is TGTGCCAGCAGCTTAGGGTTCGCAGGGCTTGACGAGCAGTACTTC. The V and J genes are TRBV11-2 and TRBJ2-7, with D maybe TRBD1 (5 bases). This CDR3 contains 15 residues. Germline CDR1 reads SGHAT; CDR2 reads FQNNGV. Deletions cut 1 base from V and 5 bases from J, with 15 bases between.

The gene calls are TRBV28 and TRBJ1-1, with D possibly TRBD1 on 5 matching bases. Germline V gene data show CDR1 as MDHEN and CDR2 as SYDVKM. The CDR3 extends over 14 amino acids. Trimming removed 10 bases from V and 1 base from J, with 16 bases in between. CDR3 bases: TGTGCCATCTACCCGGGGCCCGGGAACACTGAAGCTTTCTTT. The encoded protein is CAIYPGPGNTEAFF.

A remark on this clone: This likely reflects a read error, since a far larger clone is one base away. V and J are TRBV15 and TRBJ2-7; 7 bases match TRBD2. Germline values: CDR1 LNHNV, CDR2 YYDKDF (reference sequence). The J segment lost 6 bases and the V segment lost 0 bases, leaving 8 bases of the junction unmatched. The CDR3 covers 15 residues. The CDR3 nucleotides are TGTGCCACCAGCAGAGATCGCGGGAGACCCGCCGAGCAGTACTTC. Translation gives CATSRDRGRPAEQYF.

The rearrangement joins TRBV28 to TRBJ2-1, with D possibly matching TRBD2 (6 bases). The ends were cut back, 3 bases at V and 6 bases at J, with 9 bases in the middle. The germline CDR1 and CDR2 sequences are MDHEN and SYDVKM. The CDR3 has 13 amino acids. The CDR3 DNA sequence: TGTGCCAGCAGTTTTGGAGGGATCAATGAGCAGTTCTTC. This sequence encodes CASSFGGINEQFF.

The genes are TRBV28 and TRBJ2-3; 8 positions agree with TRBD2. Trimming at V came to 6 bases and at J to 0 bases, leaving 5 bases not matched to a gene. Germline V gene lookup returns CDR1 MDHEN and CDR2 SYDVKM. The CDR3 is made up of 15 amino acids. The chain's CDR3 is CASRTGGTSTDTQYF. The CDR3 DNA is TGTGCCAGCAGGACGGGGGGGACCAGCACAGATACGCAGTATTTT. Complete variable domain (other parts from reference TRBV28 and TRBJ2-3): DVKVTQSSRYLVKRTGEKVFLECVQDMDHENMFWYRQDPGLGLRLIYFSYDVKMKEKGDIPEGYSVSREKKERFSLILESASTNQTSMYLCASRTGGTSTDTQYFGPGTRLTVL.

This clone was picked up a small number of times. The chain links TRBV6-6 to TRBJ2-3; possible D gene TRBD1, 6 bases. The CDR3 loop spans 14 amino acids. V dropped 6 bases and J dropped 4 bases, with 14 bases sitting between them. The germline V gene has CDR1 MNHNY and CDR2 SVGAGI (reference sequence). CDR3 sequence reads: CASRLQGGADTQYF. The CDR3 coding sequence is TGTGCCAGCAGATTACAGGGTGGGGCAGATACGCAGTATTTT.

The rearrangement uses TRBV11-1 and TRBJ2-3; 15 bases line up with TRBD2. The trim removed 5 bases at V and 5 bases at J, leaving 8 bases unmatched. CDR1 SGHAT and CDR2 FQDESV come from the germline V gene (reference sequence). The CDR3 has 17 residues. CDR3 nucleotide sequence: TGTGCCAGCAGCCCCAGGACTAGCGGGAGGGCCGGAGATACGCAGTATTTT. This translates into CASSPRTSGRAGDTQYF.